The entry below gives a single TCR beta chain sequence along with its context. What antigen it recognizes has not been identified. The sample holds no much larger clone one base away, and base qualities are not on file. This entry is derived from a study of blood T cell repertoires in COVID-19 (dated by TCRdb to between 2020 and 2021). Looking at the study overall: Samples from collaborators originated in the United States, Italy and Spain and spanned both the acute and convalescent phases of COVID-19. The material from the prospective study consisted of cDNA or gDNA derived from T cells, B-cell-depleted T cells, or PBMCs. Subjects who had been exposed to COVID-19, were actively infected with it, or had recovered from it provided the deeply sampled blood TCRbeta repertoires that made up the dataset. A freely available public database, intended as a resource for researchers studying the immune response to SARS-CoV-2, is where the repertoires were released. Samples were obtained from the ongoing ImmuneRACE study (first 160 participants) and from some 1,300 subjects provided by 6 global collaborators. The sample metadata nearly always contained a de-identified subject ID, COVID-19 status, age in years and sex. Where available, HLA class I and class II types were obtained from metadata supplied by the sample provider rather than from assay-based typing.

The germline V gene gives CDR1 as SGDLS and CDR2 as YYNGEE. Spanning cysteine to phenylalanine, the CDR3 consists of 14 amino acids. The read is trimmed to its CDR3 DNA, 42 bases read in frame from base 1. V is reduced by 4 bases and J by 2 bases, leaving a spacing of 11 bases between them. TCRbeta CDR3 regions were amplified from genomic DNA by means of the immunoSEQ Assay, a bias-controlled multiplex PCR. Under the source paper's analysis protocol: The number of nucleated cells in each sample was estimated from the amplification of reference gene primers within the assay. To quantify the absolute abundance of each unique TCRbeta CDR3 rearrangement, sequence reads were collapsed and filtered. For each sample, productive Simpson clonality was calculated as the square root of Simpson's diversity index over productive rearrangements. The source is immuneACCESS, and TCRdb retained only in-frame sequences with V and J called. Part of the clones is not carried over; for the studies checked, unresolved V genes explain less than half of this, and the remainder is unexplained. The V and J calls and clone size were taken over from that table, and D and trimming were inferred from the DNA. A total of around 200,000 clones appear in this sample, more than 70% of them only once. Around 2.7% of the sample comes from the top ten.

Whole blood was collected in K2EDTA tubes by collaborating institutions according to the institutions' own protocols. For TCRbeta analysis, collaborators shipped samples as frozen whole blood, isolated PBMCs, or DNA extracted from either of those sample types. The study at large found these results: How much clinical and demographic metadata was included differed by source and by participant, and the metadata was provided uncurated.

Recombination joined TRBV9 with TRBJ2-3, and possibly TRBD1, on 6 matching bases. The sample comprised peripheral blood. The TCR originated in a middle-aged man with active or convalescent COVID-19. The CDR3 protein is CASSLRDITDTQYF. At the DNA level, the sequence is TGTGCCAGCAGCTTACGGGACATCACAGATACGCAGTATTTT.